A selection of T cell receptor beta chains follows, all from one sample in a study of T cells in Graves' hyperthyroidism and ophthalmopathy. TCRdb independently ran MiXCR on the multiplex PCR reads; one entry per CDR3 protein. The sample contains 300,000 to 450,000 distinct CDR3 sequences, about 14% of which appear only once. Sequencing was performed on blood. The receptors derive from a woman in her sixties with Graves' hyperthyroidism. The CDR3 runs from the conserved cysteine through the conserved F or W. A D gene is named only where the DNA matches it firmly. The size of a clone is reported for some rows only, either as once, few or many, or as a class for expanded clones.

D gene,clone size,V gene,J gene,CDR3 protein,CDR3 DNA
.,many,TRBV18,TRBJ1-1,CASSPTRGHEGPEAFF,TGTGCCAGCTCACCAACCCGGGGACATGAGGGGCCTGAAGCTTTCTTT
TRBD1,once,TRBV20-1,TRBJ2-7,CSASRTGAYEQYF,TGCAGTGCTTCTCGGACAGGGGCCTACGAGCAGTACTTC
TRBD2,.,TRBV5-1,TRBJ2-7,CASRPLADVSYEQYF,TGCGCCAGCAGACCGCTAGCGGACGTCTCCTACGAGCAGTACTTC
.,.,TRBV18,TRBJ1-1,CASSPQGFGNTEAFF,TGTGCCAGCTCACCACAAGGGTTTGGGAACACTGAAGCTTTCTTT
TRBD2,many,TRBV28,TRBJ2-7,CASSSGTSGRNYEQYF,TGTGCCAGCAGTAGTGGGACTAGCGGGAGAAATTACGAGCAGTACTTC
TRBD2,many,TRBV9,TRBJ2-1,CASGDLSGGPDEQFF,TGTGCCAGCGGGGACCTCTCGGGAGGGCCGGATGAGCAGTTCTTC
TRBD2,many,TRBV28,TRBJ2-3,CASSSRSSGSTDTQYF,TGTGCCAGCAGTTCGCGATCTAGCGGTAGCACAGATACGCAGTATTTT
TRBD1,many,TRBV15,TRBJ1-2,CATSRDRGSGQFNYGYTF,TGTGCCACCAGCAGAGACAGGGGGTCAGGACAATTTAACTATGGCTACACCTTC
TRBD1,.,TRBV7-3,TRBJ2-3,CASSLMGQGLTDTQYF,TGTGCCAGCAGCTTAATGGGACAGGGACTCACAGATACGCAGTATTTT
TRBD2,.,TRBV11-2,TRBJ2-1,CASSRFSGSVSNEQFF,TGTGCCAGCAGCAGATTTAGCGGGAGTGTCTCCAATGAGCAGTTCTTC
.,few,TRBV28,TRBJ1-4,CATQRYEKLFF,TGTGCCACACAGAGATATGAAAAACTGTTTTTT
.,few,TRBV18,TRBJ2-4,CASSPPIGSEAKNIQYF,TGTGCCAGCTCACCACCGATCGGGAGTGAAGCCAAAAACATTCAGTACTTC
.,few,TRBV7-8,TRBJ1-1,CASSSGPTIMNTEAFF,TGTGCCAGCAGCTCGGGACCAACCATCATGAACACTGAAGCTTTCTTT
TRBD1,many,TRBV2,TRBJ2-5,CASSEDRGQETQYF,TGTGCCAGCAGCGAGGACAGGGGTCAAGAGACCCAGTACTTC
.,many,TRBV6-2/TRBV6-3,TRBJ2-7,CASSSPGRFYEQYF,TGTGCCAGCAGTTCCCCGGGACGGTTCTACGAGCAGTACTTC
TRBD1,.,TRBV4-2,TRBJ2-2,CASSLPGGADTGELFF,TGTGCCAGCAGCCTTCCAGGGGGCGCCGACACCGGGGAGCTGTTTTTT
TRBD1,many,TRBV9,TRBJ1-2,CASSVVGTGGFVDGYTF,TGTGCCAGCAGCGTAGTGGGGACAGGGGGTTTCGTGGATGGCTACACCTTC
TRBD1,.,TRBV11-2,TRBJ2-7,CASSLTGQGAYEQYF,TGTGCCAGCAGCTTGACGGGACAGGGGGCCTACGAGCAGTACTTC
.,few,TRBV7-9,TRBJ1-4,CASSLDPGVNEKLFF,TGTGCCAGCAGCTTAGATCCGGGGGTTAATGAAAAACTGTTTTTT
TRBD2,few,TRBV19,TRBJ2-1,CASSMGLAGYNEQFF,TGTGCCAGTAGTATGGGACTAGCGGGGTACAATGAGCAGTTCTTC
TRBD1,many,TRBV2,TRBJ2-5,CASSLQGDETQYF,TGTGCCAGCAGTTTACAGGGGGACGAGACCCAGTACTTC
TRBD1,once,TRBV20-1,TRBJ1-6,CSASGTGEPPLHF,TGCAGTGCTTCCGGGACAGGGGAACCACCCCTCCACTTT
.,many,TRBV30,TRBJ1-1,CAWSRDQNTEAFF,TGTGCCTGGAGTCGGGACCAGAACACTGAAGCTTTCTTT
TRBD2,few,TRBV29-1,TRBJ2-1,CSVRLAGLSSYNEQFF,TGCAGCGTTCGCCTAGCGGGCCTCTCCTCCTACAATGAGCAGTTCTTC
.,many,TRBV30,TRBJ2-7,CAWRRSGAGWHRGTLLEQYF,TGTGCCTGGAGACGATCGGGGGCAGGGTGGCATAGGGGGACTCTCCTCGAGCAGTACTTC
.,many,TRBV11-3,TRBJ2-5,CASSLVATAETQYF,TGTGCCAGCAGCTTAGTCGCGACCGCAGAGACCCAGTACTTC
.,many,TRBV28,TRBJ1-5,CASSEFGNQPQHF,TGTGCCAGCAGTGAATTTGGCAATCAGCCCCAGCATTTT
TRBD2,many,TRBV27,TRBJ2-7,CASSLVWGGEEQYF,TGTGCCAGCAGTTTGGTGTGGGGGGGAGAAGAGCAGTACTTC
.,many,TRBV2,TRBJ1-5,CASSEWAGSNQPQHF,TGTGCCAGCAGTGAATGGGCGGGTAGCAATCAGCCCCAGCATTTT
TRBD2,many,TRBV7-2,TRBJ2-5,CASSVGLAVIQETQYF,TGTGCCAGCAGCGTGGGACTAGCGGTGATACAAGAGACCCAGTACTTC
.,.,TRBV10-3,TRBJ2-7,CAISEGAGVYEQYF,TGTGCCATCAGTGAGGGGGCAGGGGTCTACGAGCAGTACTTC
TRBD1,many,TRBV30,TRBJ1-2,CAVERDRDYGYTF,TGTGCCGTAGAGAGGGACAGGGACTATGGCTACACCTTC
TRBD1,.,TRBV27,TRBJ1-1,CASTHNRDSKAFF,TGTGCCAGCACCCACAACCGGGACAGTAAAGCTTTCTTT
.,many,TRBV2,TRBJ2-5,CASRPQETQYF,TGTGCCAGCAGGCCCCAAGAGACCCAGTACTTC
.,.,TRBV3-1,TRBJ2-2,CASSQRGLNTGELFF,TGTGCCAGCAGCCAAAGGGGACTGAACACCGGGGAGCTGTTTTTT
TRBD1,few,TRBV19,TRBJ1-2,CASSPPLEGAWHYGYTF,TGTGCCAGTAGTCCTCCTTTAGAGGGGGCTTGGCACTATGGCTACACCTTC